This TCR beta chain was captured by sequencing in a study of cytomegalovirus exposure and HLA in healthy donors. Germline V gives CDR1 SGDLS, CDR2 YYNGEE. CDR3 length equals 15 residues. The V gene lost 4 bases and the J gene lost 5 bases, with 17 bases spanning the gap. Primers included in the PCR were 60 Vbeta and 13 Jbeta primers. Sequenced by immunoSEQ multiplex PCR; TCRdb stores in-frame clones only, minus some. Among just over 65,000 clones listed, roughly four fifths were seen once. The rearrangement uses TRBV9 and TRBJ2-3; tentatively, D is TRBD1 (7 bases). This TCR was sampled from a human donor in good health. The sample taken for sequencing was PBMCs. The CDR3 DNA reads TGTGCCAGCAGCCCCCAGGGGGGTCGGGGAGATACGCAGTATTTT. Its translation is CASSPQGGRGDTQYF. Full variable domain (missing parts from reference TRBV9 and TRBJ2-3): DSGVTQTPKHLITATGQRVTLRCSPRSGDLSVYWYQQSLDQGLQFLIQYYNGEERAKGNILERFSAQQFPDLHSELNLSSLELGDSALYFCASSPQGGRGDTQYFGPGTRLTVL.